One sample yielded the 27 T cell receptor beta chains listed below, sequenced in a study of CD8 T cells in Susac syndrome. RNA amounts of 0.5 to 1 ug underwent reverse transcription with random hexamers. In TCRdb, the immunoSEQ multiplex PCR reads were re-called with MiXCR into one record per CDR3 protein. The sample includes some 160,000 distinct CDR3 sequences, around 95% of them seen just once. Sequencing was carried out using CD8+ T cells from PBMCs. These receptors originate from a human donor with multiple sclerosis.

This CDR3 reads CASSATSGRAYNEQFF. The CDR3 coding sequence is TGTGCCAGCAGTGCGACTAGCGGGAGGGCGTACAATGAGCAGTTCTTC. This chain links TRBV25-1 with TRBJ2-1; 14 nucleotides align to TRBD2. V was clipped by 4 bases and J by 4 bases; unmatched bases: 3. Germline CDR1 is MGHDK and CDR2 is SYGVNS. The CDR3 runs to 16 residues.

The chain carries TRBV4-1 and TRBJ2-7, with D perhaps TRBD1 (6 bases). Trimming shortened V by 0 bases and J by 4 bases, and 16 bases separated the two germline ends. Germline CDR1 and CDR2: MGHRA and YSYEKL. This CDR3 spans 16 amino acids. CDR3 protein: CASSQEWAGAGYEQYF. The CDR3 DNA reads TGCGCCAGCAGCCAAGAGTGGGCAGGGGCAGGTTACGAGCAGTACTTC.

J is TRBJ2-4 and V is TRBV3-1, with D hard to call. Germline V gene sequence: CDR1 LGHDT, CDR2 YNNKEL (reference sequence). Trimming removed 0 bases at V and 1 base at J, with 7 bases between. The CDR3 contains 15 residues. The CDR3: CASSQDDNAKNIQYF. CDR3 DNA: TGTGCCAGCAGCCAAGATGATAACGCCAAAAACATTCAGTACTTC.

The V call is TRBV5-1, the J call TRBJ2-7, with unresolved D. CDR3 length: 14 amino acids. V was trimmed by 0 bases and J by 4 bases, leaving 11 bases between them. Germline V gene sequence: CDR1 SGHRS, CDR2 YFSETQ. Written as DNA, the CDR3 is TGCGCCAGCAGCTTGGCCGCCAAAACTTACGAGCAGTACTTC. The encoded protein is CASSLAAKTYEQYF.

This rearrangement joins TRBV2 to TRBJ2-7; D unclear. Germline V gene sequence: CDR1 SNHLY, CDR2 FYNNEI. The ends were cut back, 10 bases at V and 8 bases at J, with 12 bases in the middle. This CDR3 is built from 10 residues. The CDR3 spells CANQVDQQYF. CDR3 DNA sequence: TGTGCCAACCAGGTTGACCAGCAGTACTTC.

The chain carries TRBV7-6 and TRBJ1-2, with D perhaps TRBD1 (6 bases). The ends were cut back, 1 base at V and 4 bases at J, with 22 bases in the middle. Germline V gene sequence: CDR1 SGHVS, CDR2 FNYEAQ. The CDR3 extends over 18 amino acids. The CDR3 region is CASSLVSSSGGQGYGYTF. The CDR3 bases are TGTGCCAGCAGCTTAGTCAGTTCAAGCGGGGGGCAAGGCTATGGCTACACCTTC.

V and J are TRBV7-9 and TRBJ1-2, with TRBD1 matching over 11 bases. Germline CDR1 is SEHNR and CDR2 is FQNEAQ (reference sequence). J lost 6 bases, V lost 5 bases, and 8 bases had no gene match. The CDR3 contains 15 residues. The CDR3 nucleotides read TGTGCCAGCAGCCCAGGACAGGGGGCAAGAAATGGCTACACCTTC. Translation: CASSPGQGARNGYTF.

The chain employs TRBV20-1 and TRBJ2-3, with 7 bases fitting TRBD2. Germline CDR1 and CDR2: DFQATT and SNEGSKA (reference sequence). Trimming removed 6 bases from V and 0 bases from J; junction bases left unmatched: 12. The CDR3 has 16 residues. CDR3 region: CSAPRSSGESTDTQYF. In nucleotides, the CDR3 is TGCAGTGCCCCACGGTCTAGCGGAGAGAGCACAGATACGCAGTATTTT.

V gene TRBV12-3 or TRBV12-4 combines with J gene TRBJ1-1; a weak D match, TRBD1 (5 bases). Between the trimmed V and J ends, which lost 5 bases and 11 bases, there was a span of 15 bases. This CDR3 region has 12 residues. CDR3: CASSPQALGAFF. CDR3 sequence (DNA): TGTGCCAGCAGTCCACAGGCTCTGGGGGCTTTCTTT.

The chain employs TRBV27 and TRBJ1-5; D call uncertain. The germline gives CDR1 MNHEY, CDR2 SMNVEV (reference sequence). The CDR3 is 12 residues long. CDR3 bases: TGTGCGTCCGGCAGGTACAATCAGCCCCAGCATTTT. This gives the protein CASGRYNQPQHF.

V is TRBV28 and J is TRBJ2-5, with a tentative D call TRBD2 (6 bases). Germline assignment: CDR1 MDHEN and CDR2 SYDVKM. The CDR3 covers 17 residues. Trimming cost V 3 bases and J 0 bases, with 17 bases left between them. The CDR3 region is CASSLTIWLANQETQYF. As DNA, the CDR3 is TGTGCCAGCAGTTTGACTATCTGGCTAGCGAACCAAGAGACCCAGTACTTC.

This chain connects TRBV2 to TRBJ2-7, with 7 bases that match TRBD1. The CDR3 consists of 12 residues. The junction had 4 bases not matched to a gene; V was cut back by 10 bases and J by 1 base. Germline values: CDR1 SNHLY, CDR2 FYNNEI. CDR3 in amino acids: CATGGQSYEQYF. In nucleotides, the CDR3 is TGTGCCACTGGGGGACAGTCCTACGAGCAGTACTTC.

V and J are TRBV27 and TRBJ2-3; no firm D call. The germline V and J ends were trimmed by 3 bases and 0 bases, with 7 bases remaining between them. The CDR3 runs 14 residues. CDR1 and CDR2 (germline): MNHEY, SMNVEV (reference sequence). CDR3 in amino acids: CASSFSGSTDTQYF. The CDR3 DNA is TGTGCCAGCAGTTTCAGTGGTAGCACAGATACGCAGTATTTT.

J is TRBJ2-3 and V is TRBV2; 11 bases fit TRBD2. With V trimmed by 5 bases and J by 5 bases, 12 bases remained unmatched. The CDR3 extends over 17 amino acids. The germline CDR1 and CDR2 sequences are SNHLY and FYNNEI. The CDR3 region is CASSLLIAGGSGDTQYF. CDR3 coding DNA: TGTGCCAGCAGTCTTTTGATAGCGGGAGGGTCGGGAGATACGCAGTATTTT.

The rearrangement joins TRBV12-3 or TRBV12-4 to TRBJ2-5; the D is unclear. The V end lost 5 bases, the J end lost 5 bases, and 9 bases lay between the germline ends. The CDR3 is 12 amino acids. The CDR3: CASSPGSETQYF. The CDR3 DNA reads as TGTGCCAGCAGTCCCGGGTCGGAGACCCAGTACTTC.

The rearrangement joins TRBV14 to TRBJ2-7, with TRBD1 matching over 7 bases. Losses at the gene ends were 3 bases for V and 3 bases for J; bases not matched to a gene: 8. The CDR3 totals 15 residues. Germline values: CDR1 SGHDN, CDR2 FVKESK. The DNA of the CDR3 is TGTGCCAGCAGCCACAGGACAGGATCCCGCTACGAGCAGTACTTC. Translating gives CASSHRTGSRYEQYF. The full variable domain, with the rest looked up from reference TRBV14 and TRBJ2-7, is EAGVTQFPSHSVIEKGQTVTLRCDPISGHDNLYWYRRVMGKEIKFLLHFVKESKQDESGMPNNRFLAERTGGTYSTLKVQPAELEDSGVYFCASSHRTGSRYEQYFGPGTRLTVT.

The V and J genes are TRBV28 and TRBJ2-7; tentative D call: TRBD2 (5 bases). The germline gives CDR1 MDHEN, CDR2 SYDVKM. The CDR3 contains 13 residues. Trimming shortened V by 5 bases and J by 7 bases, and 15 bases separated the two germline ends. The CDR3 DNA follows: TGTGCCAGCAGTCACACAACTAGGCGAGAGCAGTACTTC. It specifies CASSHTTRREQYF.

The rearrangement links TRBV20-1 to TRBJ2-7; D gene unclear. Deletions cut 3 bases from V and 0 bases from J, with 9 bases between. This CDR3 region has 13 residues. Per germline, CDR1 DFQATT and CDR2 SNEGSKA (reference sequence). CDR3 sequence reads: CSASGRRSYEQYF. The CDR3 DNA reads as TGCAGTGCTAGTGGGCGGCGCTCCTACGAGCAGTACTTC.

This chain joins TRBV20-1 and TRBJ2-7; 7 nucleotides match TRBD1. Germline V lookup: CDR1 DFQATT, CDR2 SNEGSKA (reference sequence). The CDR3 runs to 13 residues. After removal of 1 base from V and 0 bases from J, the junction contained 0 bases not matched to a gene. CDR3 sequence reads: CSARGQGSYEQYF. In DNA form, the CDR3 reads TGCAGTGCTAGAGGACAGGGCTCCTACGAGCAGTACTTC.

V and J are TRBV7-9 and TRBJ2-7; no reliable D call. Germline-derived CDR1 and CDR2 are SEHNR and FQNEAQ (reference sequence). This CDR3 is built from 12 residues. V was trimmed by 3 bases and J by 4 bases, leaving 7 bases between them. CDR3 in amino acids: CASSFNSYEQYF. The CDR3 DNA is TGTGCCAGCAGCTTTAACAGTTACGAGCAGTACTTC.

In this sample, this clonotype turned up once. The V and J genes are TRBV27 and TRBJ1-4; 8 nucleotides match TRBD1. The junction had 9 bases not matched to a gene; V was cut back by 2 bases and J by 7 bases. CDR1 and CDR2 (germline): MNHEY, SMNVEV (reference sequence). The CDR3 totals 16 residues. CDR3 DNA: TGTGCCAGCAGTTTAGGAACAGGGGGGGATGGTGAAAAACTGTTTTTT. The encoded protein is CASSLGTGGDGEKLFF.

V usage is TRBV7-3 and J usage is TRBJ2-1; D is unclear. Germline lookup yields CDR1 SGHTA and CDR2 FQGTGA. The CDR3 runs 16 residues. V was trimmed by 5 bases and J by 2 bases, leaving 16 bases between them. CDR3 bases: TGTGCCAGCAGCCCCTCACAGTACTACCCCTACAATGAGCAGTTCTTC. Amino acid sequence: CASSPSQYYPYNEQFF.

The chain couples TRBV28 to TRBJ2-3; D possibly corresponds to TRBD2 (6 bases). Per the germline V gene, CDR1 is MDHEN and CDR2 is SYDVKM. The CDR3 loop spans 14 amino acids. V lost 6 bases, J lost 5 bases, and 15 bases lay in between. The DNA for the CDR3 is TGTGCCAGCAGCAAGGGACTCACAGGAGATACGCAGTATTTT. As protein: CASSKGLTGDTQYF.

The chain combines TRBV21-1 with TRBJ2-7; TRBD2 reflects the table's D call only, with no check against the DNA. TRBV21-1 is flagged as a pseudogene. CDR3 length equals 18 residues. The CDR3 is CASSKGELAGNVVYEQYF. The DNA of the CDR3 is TGTGCCAGCAGCAAAGGGGAACTAGCGGGAAACGTGGTGTACGAGCAGTACTTC.

The V call is TRBV12-3 or TRBV12-4, the J call TRBJ2-5; D is ambiguous. The CDR3 loop spans 14 amino acids. V was clipped by 1 base and J by 1 base, with 7 bases between them. CDR3 sequence reads: CASSLERSQETQYF. CDR3 DNA: TGTGCCAGCAGTTTAGAGCGTTCCCAAGAGACCCAGTACTTC.

This clonotype was picked up a small number of times. DNA for the CDR3: TGTGCCAGCAGTTATACGGGGGAGACCCAGTACTTC. Translating it yields CASSYTGETQYF. This chain joins TRBV6-5 and TRBJ2-5; perhaps TRBD2 as D (5 bases). Germline CDR1 and CDR2: MNHEY and SVGAGI. The V end was cut by 3 bases, the J end by 5 bases, with 7 bases between. The CDR3 sequence is 12 residues long.

The chain joins TRBV29-1 to TRBJ1-2; no reliable D call. Trimming shortened V by 5 bases and J by 5 bases, and 6 bases separated the two germline ends. The CDR3 is 10 amino acids. Germline values: CDR1 SQVTM, CDR2 ANQGSEA. CDR3 DNA: TGCAGCGTTAGAGGGTATGGCTACACCTTC. It yields the protein CSVRGYGYTF.